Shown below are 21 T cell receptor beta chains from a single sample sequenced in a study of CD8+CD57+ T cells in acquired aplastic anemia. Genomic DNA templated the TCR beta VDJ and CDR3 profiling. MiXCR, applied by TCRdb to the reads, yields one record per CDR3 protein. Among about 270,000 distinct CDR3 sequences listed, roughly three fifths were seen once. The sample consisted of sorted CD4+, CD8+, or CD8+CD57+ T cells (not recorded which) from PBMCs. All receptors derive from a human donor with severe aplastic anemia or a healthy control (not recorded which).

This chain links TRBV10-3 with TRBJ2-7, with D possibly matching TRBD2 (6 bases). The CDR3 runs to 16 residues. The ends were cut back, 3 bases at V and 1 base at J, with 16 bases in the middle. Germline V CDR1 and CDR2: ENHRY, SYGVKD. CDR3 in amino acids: CAISEAGRTASYEQYF. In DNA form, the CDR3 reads TGTGCCATCAGTGAAGCTGGGAGGACGGCGTCCTACGAGCAGTACTTC.

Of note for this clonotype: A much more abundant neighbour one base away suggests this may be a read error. The CDR3: CASSQGEGQPQHF. The CDR3 region has the DNA TGTGCCAGCAGCCAGGGGGAAGGACAGCCCCAGCATTTT. The chain is built from TRBV7-2 and TRBJ1-5; 7 bases agree with TRBD1. CDR3 length equals 13 residues. The J segment lost 7 bases and the V segment lost 5 bases, leaving 5 bases of the junction unmatched. The germline V gene has CDR1 SGHTA and CDR2 FQGNSA. The full variable domain, in which reference TRBV7-2 and TRBJ1-5 provide the parts outside the CDR3, is GAGVSQSPSNKVTEKGKDVELRCDPISGHTALYWYRQSLGQGLEFLIYFQGNSAPDKSGLPSDRFSAERTGGSVSTLTIQRTQQEDSAVYLCASSQGEGQPQHFGDGTRLSIL.

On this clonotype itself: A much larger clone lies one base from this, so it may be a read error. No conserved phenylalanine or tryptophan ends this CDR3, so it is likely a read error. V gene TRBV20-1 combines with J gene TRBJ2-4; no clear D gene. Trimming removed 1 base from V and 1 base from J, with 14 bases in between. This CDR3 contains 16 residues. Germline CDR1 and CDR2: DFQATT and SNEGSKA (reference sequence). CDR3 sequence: CSARAPSGMAKNIQYL. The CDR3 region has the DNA TGCAGTGCTAGAGCCCCTAGTGGGATGGCCAAAAACATTCAGTACCTC.

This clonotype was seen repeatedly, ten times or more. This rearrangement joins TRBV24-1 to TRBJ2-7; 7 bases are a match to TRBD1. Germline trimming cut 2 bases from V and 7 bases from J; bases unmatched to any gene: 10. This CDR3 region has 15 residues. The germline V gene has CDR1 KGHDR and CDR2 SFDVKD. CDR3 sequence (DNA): TGTGCCACCAGTGATTCGTCACAGGGGAGTAATGAGCAGTACTTC. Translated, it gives CATSDSSQGSNEQYF.

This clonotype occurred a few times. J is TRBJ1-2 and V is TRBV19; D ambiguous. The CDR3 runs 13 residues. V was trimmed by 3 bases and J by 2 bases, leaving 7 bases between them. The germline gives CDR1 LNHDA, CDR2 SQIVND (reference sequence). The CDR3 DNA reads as TGTGCCAGTAGTATGTCTCGGAACTATGGCTACACCTTC. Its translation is CASSMSRNYGYTF.

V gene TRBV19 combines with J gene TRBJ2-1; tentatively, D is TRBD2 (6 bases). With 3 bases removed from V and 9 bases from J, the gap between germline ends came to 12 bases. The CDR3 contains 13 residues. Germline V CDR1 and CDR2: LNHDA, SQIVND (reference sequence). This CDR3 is CASSIGGSGEQFF. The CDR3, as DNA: TGTGCCAGTAGTATTGGAGGGAGCGGTGAGCAGTTCTTC.

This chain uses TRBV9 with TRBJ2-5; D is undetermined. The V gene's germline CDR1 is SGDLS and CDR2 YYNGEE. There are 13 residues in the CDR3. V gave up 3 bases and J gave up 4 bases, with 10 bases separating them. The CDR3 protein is CASSEYGGETQYF. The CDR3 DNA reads TGTGCCAGCAGCGAATATGGCGGAGAGACCCAGTACTTC.

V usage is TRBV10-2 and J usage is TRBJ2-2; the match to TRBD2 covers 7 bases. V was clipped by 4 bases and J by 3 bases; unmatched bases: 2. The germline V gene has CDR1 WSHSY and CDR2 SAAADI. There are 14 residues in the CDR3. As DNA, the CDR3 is TGCGCCAGCAGTGGTGGGAGGGACACCGGGGAGCTGTTTTTT. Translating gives CASSGGRDTGELFF.

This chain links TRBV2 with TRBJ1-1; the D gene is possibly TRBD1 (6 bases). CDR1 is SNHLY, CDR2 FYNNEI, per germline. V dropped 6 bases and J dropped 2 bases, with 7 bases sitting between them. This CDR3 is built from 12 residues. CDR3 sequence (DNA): TGTGCCAGCAGGGACAGCAACACTGAAGCTTTCTTT. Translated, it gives CASRDSNTEAFF.

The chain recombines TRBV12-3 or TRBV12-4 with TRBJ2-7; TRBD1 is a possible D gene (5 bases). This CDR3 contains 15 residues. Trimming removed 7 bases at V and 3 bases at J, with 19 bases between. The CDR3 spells CASNPAGDSIYEQYF. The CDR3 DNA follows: TGTGCCAGCAACCCCGCCGGCGACAGTATCTACGAGCAGTACTTC.

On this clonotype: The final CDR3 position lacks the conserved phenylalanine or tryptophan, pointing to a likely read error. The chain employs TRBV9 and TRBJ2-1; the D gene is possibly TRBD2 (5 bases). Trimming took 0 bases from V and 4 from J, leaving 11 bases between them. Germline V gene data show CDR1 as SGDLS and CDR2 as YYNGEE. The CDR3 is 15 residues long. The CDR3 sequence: CASSVGASWYNEQFL. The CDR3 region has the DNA TGTGCCAGCAGCGTAGGGGCTAGCTGGTACAATGAGCAGTTCCTC.

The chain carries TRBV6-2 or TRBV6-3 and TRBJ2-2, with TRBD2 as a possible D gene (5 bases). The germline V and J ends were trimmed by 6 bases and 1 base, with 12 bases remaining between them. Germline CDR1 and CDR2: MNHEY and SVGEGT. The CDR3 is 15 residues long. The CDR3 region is CASSRWGENTGELFF. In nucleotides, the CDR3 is TGTGCCAGCAGCCGCTGGGGAGAGAACACCGGGGAGCTGTTTTTT.

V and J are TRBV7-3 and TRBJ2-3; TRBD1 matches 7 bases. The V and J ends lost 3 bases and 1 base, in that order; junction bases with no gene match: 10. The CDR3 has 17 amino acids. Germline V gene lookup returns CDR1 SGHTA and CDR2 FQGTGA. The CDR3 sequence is CASSFTGDTGGTDTQYF. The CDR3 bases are TGTGCCAGCAGCTTCACAGGGGACACCGGGGGCACAGATACGCAGTATTTT.

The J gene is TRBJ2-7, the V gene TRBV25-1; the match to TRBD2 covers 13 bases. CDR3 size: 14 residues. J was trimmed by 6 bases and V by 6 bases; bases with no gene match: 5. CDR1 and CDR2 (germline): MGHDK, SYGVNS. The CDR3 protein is CASSIRTSGGEQYF. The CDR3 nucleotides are TGTGCCAGCAGCATCCGGACTAGCGGGGGCGAGCAGTACTTC.

In DNA form, the CDR3 reads TGTGCCAGCAGCTTGTTTGGACCCGGGAGAGGTAGAGATACGCAGTATTTT. This codes for CASSLFGPGRGRDTQYF. The chain employs TRBV5-4 and TRBJ2-3, with D maybe TRBD2 (6 bases). Germline-derived CDR1 and CDR2 are SGHNT and YYREEE (reference sequence). CDR3 length: 17 residues. The ends were cut back, 1 base at V and 5 bases at J, with 20 bases in the middle.

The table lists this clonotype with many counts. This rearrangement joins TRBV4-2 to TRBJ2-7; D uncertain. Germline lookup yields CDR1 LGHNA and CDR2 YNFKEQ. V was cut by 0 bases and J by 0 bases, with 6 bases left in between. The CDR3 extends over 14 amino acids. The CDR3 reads CASSQEPVSYEQYF. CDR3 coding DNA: TGTGCCAGCAGCCAAGAACCAGTCTCCTACGAGCAGTACTTC.

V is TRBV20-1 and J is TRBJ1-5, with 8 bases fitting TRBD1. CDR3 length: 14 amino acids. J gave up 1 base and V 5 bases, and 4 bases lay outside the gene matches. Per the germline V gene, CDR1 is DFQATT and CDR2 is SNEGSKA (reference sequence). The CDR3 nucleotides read TGCAGTGCTGCCAGGACAGGGAGCAATCAGCCCCAGCATTTT. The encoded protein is CSAARTGSNQPQHF.

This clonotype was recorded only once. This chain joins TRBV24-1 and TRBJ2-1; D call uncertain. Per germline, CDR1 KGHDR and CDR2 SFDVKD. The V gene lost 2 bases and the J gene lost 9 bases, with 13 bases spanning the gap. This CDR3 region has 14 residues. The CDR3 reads CATSDWPSPVEQFF. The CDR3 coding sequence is TGTGCCACCAGTGATTGGCCAAGTCCTGTTGAGCAGTTCTTC.

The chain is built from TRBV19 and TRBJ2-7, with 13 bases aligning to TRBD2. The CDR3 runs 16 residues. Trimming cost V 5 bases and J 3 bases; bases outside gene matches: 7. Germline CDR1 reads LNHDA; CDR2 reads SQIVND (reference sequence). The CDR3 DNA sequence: TGTGCCAGTAGTCAAGGACTAGCGGGGGCCAACTACGAGCAGTACTTC. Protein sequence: CASSQGLAGANYEQYF.

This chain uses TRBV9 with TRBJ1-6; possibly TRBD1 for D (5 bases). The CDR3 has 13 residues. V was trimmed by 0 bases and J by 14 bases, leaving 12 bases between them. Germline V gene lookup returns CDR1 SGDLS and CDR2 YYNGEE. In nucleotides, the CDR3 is TGTGCCAGCAGCGTAGCGGGGGGGAACACCCTCCACTTT. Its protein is CASSVAGGNTLHF.

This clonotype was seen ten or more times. CDR3 DNA sequence: TGTGCCAGCAGTACGCCAGGGGGGAGATTGTACGAGCAGTACTTC. Protein product: CASSTPGGRLYEQYF. The chain carries TRBV28 and TRBJ2-7, with TRBD1 as a possible D gene (7 bases). The germline CDR1 and CDR2 sequences are MDHEN and SYDVKM. The CDR3 is made up of 15 amino acids. With 5 bases removed from V and 4 bases from J, the gap between germline ends came to 18 bases.